These 15 T cell receptor beta chains originate from one sample sequenced in a study of Graves' ophthalmopathy and Graves' hyperthyroidism. Scientists amplified the TCR beta CDR3 regions from RNA transcripts. HTBI primers served in a first-round RT-PCR, which a second-round multiplex PCR followed. TCRdb used MiXCR to reprocess the multiplex PCR reads, holding one entry per CDR3 protein. This table holds about 210,000 distinct CDR3 sequences, over 25% found once. The sequenced sample consisted of peripheral blood. The receptors here all came from a middle-aged man with Graves' ophthalmopathy.

This clonotype was observed many times. The chain is built from TRBV11-2 and TRBJ2-7, with 11 nucleotides matching TRBD2. From germline, CDR1 is SGHAT and CDR2 FQNNGV. This CDR3 has 16 residues. The V segment lost 4 bases and the J segment 3 bases; nucleotides outside the gene matches: 8. Here the CDR3 DNA reads TGTGCCAGCAGCTCACTAGCGGGAGTTAGCGGCTACGAGCAGTACTTC. Encoded protein: CASSSLAGVSGYEQYF.

The rearrangement joins TRBV6-2 or TRBV6-3 to TRBJ2-5; either TRBD1 or TRBD2 may supply D (5 bases each). From germline, CDR1 is MNHEY and CDR2 SVGEGT. V dropped 5 bases and J dropped 8 bases, with 15 bases sitting between them. The CDR3 totals 13 residues. The CDR3 loop is CASSTGTAGTQYF. CDR3 sequence (DNA): TGTGCCAGCAGTACCGGGACCGCCGGAACCCAGTACTTC.

This clonotype was found many times. The chain joins TRBV29-1 to TRBJ1-2; 9 bases align to TRBD1. Germline lookup yields CDR1 SQVTM and CDR2 ANQGSEA. The CDR3 contains 14 residues. Trimming took 2 bases from V and 4 from J; bases not matched to a gene: 5. The CDR3 DNA reads as TGCAGCGTTGAAATGGGACAGGGCCTCTATGGCTACACCTTC. This sequence encodes CSVEMGQGLYGYTF.

V and J are TRBV20-1 and TRBJ2-7, with D possibly TRBD2 on 6 matching bases. This CDR3 is 14 amino acids long. V was cut by 5 bases and J by 2 bases, with 16 bases left in between. Germline V gene data show CDR1 as DFQATT and CDR2 as SNEGSKA (reference sequence). The DNA of the CDR3 is TGCAGTGCTTACCGACTAGTCGGGACCTACGAGCAGTACTTC. Encoded protein: CSAYRLVGTYEQYF.

This clonotype has ten or more counts. The rearrangement uses TRBV5-1 and TRBJ2-7, with 7 bases fitting TRBD1. J was trimmed by 3 bases and V by 3 bases; bases with no gene match: 6. CDR3 size: 14 residues. Germline values: CDR1 SGHRS, CDR2 YFSETQ. The CDR3 DNA sequence: TGCGCCAGCAGCTCAGCCAGGGGGATCTACGAGCAGTACTTC. It specifies CASSSARGIYEQYF.

This clonotype was seen ten or more times. Written as DNA, the CDR3 is TGTGCCAGCAGTGAAGCCGACCTCCAGCCCCAGCATTTT. Translating it yields CASSEADLQPQHF. The V call is TRBV2, the J call TRBJ1-5, with D unclear. V was shortened by 0 bases and J by 7 bases, with 7 bases between the two germline ends. CDR3 length: 13 amino acids. Germline CDR1 is SNHLY and CDR2 is FYNNEI.

This clonotype has at least ten counts. V is TRBV20-1 and J is TRBJ2-5; the D gene is possibly TRBD1 (5 bases). Trimming left V 6 bases short and J 5 bases short, with 22 bases between. Germline V gene data show CDR1 as DFQATT and CDR2 as SNEGSKA (reference sequence). The CDR3 length is 15 residues. CDR3 region: CSAPHWTKPRETQYF. The CDR3 region has the DNA TGCAGTGCCCCCCATTGGACAAAGCCGCGGGAGACCCAGTACTTC.

This clonotype was detected only a few times. The chain combines TRBV6-2 or TRBV6-3 with TRBJ1-1, with no clear D. The germline V gene encodes CDR1 MNHEY and CDR2 SVGEGT. V lost 6 bases to trimming and J lost 6 bases, with 11 bases between them. The CDR3 sequence is 12 residues long. CDR3 nucleotides: TGTGCCAGCAGCCTCACACGGGCTGAAGCTTTCTTT. As protein: CASSLTRAEAFF.

This clonotype was counted at least ten times. The chain has TRBV20-1 and TRBJ2-7; a possible D gene is TRBD1 (5 bases). The germline CDR1 and CDR2 sequences are DFQATT and SNEGSKA (reference sequence). CDR3 length: 13 amino acids. Deletions cut 5 bases from V and 3 bases from J, with 14 bases between. The CDR3 reads CSAPRAGYYEQYF. The CDR3 bases are TGCAGTGCTCCCCGGGCAGGGTACTACGAGCAGTACTTC.

This clonotype was picked up many times. This chain's CDR3 is CASSYSLAGGAYEQYF. The CDR3 DNA is TGTGCCAGCAGTTACTCACTAGCGGGAGGGGCATACGAGCAGTACTTC. This chain connects TRBV6-5 to TRBJ2-7, with 13 bases lining up with TRBD2. Germline V CDR1 and CDR2: MNHEY, SVGAGI. This CDR3 is 16 amino acids long. The V segment lost 0 bases and the J segment 4 bases; nucleotides outside the gene matches: 3.

As for this clonotype: Germline is not matched at one junction end, which may reflect a read error. The chain is built from TRBV6-1 and TRBJ2-7; 7 nucleotides agree with TRBD1. In germline, CDR1 is MNHNS, CDR2 SASEGT. There are 14 residues in the CDR3. CDR3 region: CAISEAGTAAEQYF. CDR3 in DNA: TGTGCCATCAGTGAAGCCGGGACAGCAGCCGAGCAGTACTTC.

This clonotype came up many times. The V gene is TRBV29-1, the J gene TRBJ2-7, with 10 bases lining up with TRBD1. V shed 4 bases, J shed 1 base, and the junction held 4 bases outside the gene matches. Germline V lookup: CDR1 SQVTM, CDR2 ANQGSEA. The CDR3 is 14 amino acids. Here the CDR3 DNA reads TGCAGCGTTGCTGGGACAGGGGAGTCCTACGAGCAGTACTTC. Translation: CSVAGTGESYEQYF.

This clonotype appeared a single time. The rearrangement joins TRBV12-3 or TRBV12-4 to TRBJ1-2, with D tentatively TRBD1 (5 bases). V lost 3 bases, J lost 2 bases, and 13 bases lay in between. The CDR3 spans 15 residues. The CDR3 DNA is TGTGCCAGCAGTTTCGGGGGTCTGGGGAACTATGGCTACACCTTC. It translates to CASSFGGLGNYGYTF.

The rearrangement links TRBV11-1 to TRBJ2-5; D is perhaps TRBD2 (7 bases). V was clipped by 5 bases and J by 3 bases, with 22 bases between them. Germline V gene data show CDR1 as SGHAT and CDR2 as FQDESV (reference sequence). The CDR3 loop spans 17 amino acids. This chain's CDR3 is CASSPRGQEGHEETQYF. CDR3 coding DNA: TGTGCCAGCAGCCCGCGGGGGCAGGAAGGACACGAAGAGACCCAGTACTTC.

This clonotype showed up many times. This sequence joins TRBV29-1 and TRBJ2-7; TRBD2 matches at 11 bases. Germline V gene data show CDR1 as SQVTM and CDR2 as ANQGSEA. Trimming took 7 bases from V and 4 from J; bases not matched to a gene: 12. The CDR3 extends over 15 amino acids. CDR3 coding DNA: TGCAGCGCTATCGCATCGGGACTAGCGGCTTACGAGCAGTACTTC. As protein: CSAIASGLAAYEQYF.